This is a list of T cell receptor beta chains from one sample in a study of CD8+ T cells in alopecia areata. TCRdb keeps only in-frame clones here, not all; method: immunoSEQ multiplex PCR. The sample includes over 150,000 clones, just under 60% of them seen just once. This specimen was CD4+ T cells sorted from blood, taken at week 0. Source of these receptors: a human donor with alopecia areata. CDR3s include the opening cysteine and the closing phenylalanine or tryptophan. Fields, in order: D gene, V gene, clone size, J gene, CDR3 protein, CDR3 DNA. A D gene is named only where the DNA matches it firmly. A clone size is listed for some rows: how often the clone was seen (once, few, many), or a class if it is expanded.

NA	TRBV5-1	NA	TRBJ2-2	CASSLGGPSLRELFF	TGCGCCAGCAGCTTGGGAGGCCCCAGTCTCCGGGAGCTGTTTTTT
TRBD2	TRBV29-1	NA	TRBJ2-7	CSVESSGGTEYF	TGCAGCGTTGAATCGAGCGGGGGGACTGAGTACTTC
TRBD2	TRBV2	NA	TRBJ2-1	CASSFVTSGGAYQYANEQFF	TGTGCCAGCAGCTTTGTGACTAGCGGGGGGGCCTATCAATATGCCAATGAGCAGTTCTTC
TRBD1	TRBV6-1	NA	TRBJ2-7	CATRSDRVGEQYF	TGTGCCACCAGATCCGACAGGGTGGGCGAGCAGTACTTC
NA	TRBV30	NA	TRBJ1-5	CAWSGAPTQPQHF	TGTGCCTGGAGCGGGGCTCCCACCCAGCCCCAGCATTTT
NA	TRBV25-1	NA	TRBJ1-6	CASSGGSPLHF	TGTGCCAGCAGCGGGGGTTCACCCCTCCACTTT
NA	TRBV6-5	NA	TRBJ2-2	CASIERERTGELFF	TGTGCCAGCATTGAAAGGGAGAGAACCGGGGAGCTGTTTTTT
NA	TRBV6-5	NA	TRBJ1-2	CATFDSLLDGYTF	TGTGCCACGTTTGACAGCCTTCTTGATGGCTACACCTTC
NA	TRBV28	NA	TRBJ1-5	CASSQVVHGTINQPQHF	TGTGCCAGCAGCCAAGTCGTCCACGGCACCATTAATCAGCCCCAGCATTTT
NA	TRBV27	NA	TRBJ2-1	CASGIAEQFF	TGTGCCAGCGGAATAGCGGAGCAGTTCTTC
NA	TRBV11-2	NA	TRBJ2-3	CASSRPRTPSTDTQYF	TGTGCCAGCAGCCGCCCGAGGACACCGAGCACAGATACGCAGTATTTT
NA	TRBV19	NA	TRBJ1-6	CASIRTGGNSPLHF	TGTGCCAGTATCAGGACCGGGGGCAATTCACCCCTCCACTTT
NA	TRBV9	NA	TRBJ1-1	CASSVEASGNTEAFF	TGTGCCAGCAGCGTAGAGGCCAGTGGGAACACTGAAGCTTTCTTT
TRBD1	TRBV2	NA	TRBJ1-6	CASLRQGVVNSPLHF	TGTGCCAGCCTAAGACAGGGGGTGGTGAATTCACCCCTCCACTTT
NA	TRBV7-9	few	TRBJ2-5	CASSLDSQETQYF	TGTGCCAGCAGCTTGGATAGCCAAGAGACCCAGTACTTC
TRBD1	TRBV7-8	many	TRBJ1-2	CASSSRDRVDGYTF	TGTGCCAGCAGCAGCCGGGACAGGGTGGATGGCTACACCTTC
NA	TRBV6-5	few	TRBJ2-7	CASHPRGDREQYF	TGTGCCAGTCATCCCCGGGGAGACCGCGAGCAGTACTTC
NA	TRBV7-2	few	TRBJ2-3	CASRSGTAQYF	TGTGCCAGCAGGTCCGGGACCGCGCAGTATTTT
NA	TRBV5-1	NA	TRBJ2-5	CASSKTQETQYF	TGCGCCAGCAGCAAAACCCAAGAGACCCAGTACTTC
TRBD1	TRBV15	NA	TRBJ1-2	CATSRATGTNYGYTF	TGTGCCACCAGCAGAGCGACAGGGACTAACTATGGCTACACCTTC
NA	TRBV12-5	few	TRBJ1-1	CASAFGTEAFF	TGTGCTAGTGCCTTCGGGACTGAAGCTTTCTTT
TRBD1	TRBV7-9	few	TRBJ1-2	CASSLDQGANGYTF	TGTGCCAGCAGCTTAGATCAGGGGGCGAATGGCTACACCTTC
NA	TRBV12-5	few	TRBJ2-7	CASGSGPTEYF	TGTGCTAGTGGTTCGGGACCCACGGAGTACTTC
TRBD2	TRBV9	NA	TRBJ2-3	CASSGVAEGGRDTQYF	TGTGCCAGCAGCGGAGTGGCGGAGGGAGGGAGAGATACGCAGTATTTT
NA	TRBV27	NA	TRBJ1-6	CASRDLRDGGGSPLHF	TGTGCCAGCAGGGACCTCCGGGACGGTGGAGGTTCACCCCTCCACTTT
NA	TRBV9	NA	TRBJ1-6	CASSVRDGYNSPLHF	TGTGCCAGCAGCGTCCGGGACGGCTATAATTCACCCCTCCACTTT